Shown below are 22 T cell receptor beta chains from a single sample sequenced in a study of spatial heterogeneity in lung cancer. Study results and limitations: Intratumoral expanded alpha and beta TCR counts were found to track tumor mutation counts.

Time point reported: sample taken at primary tumor resection. TCRdb processed the 5' RACE reads anew with MiXCR; each CDR3 protein has one entry. This repertoire shows about 2,700 distinct CDR3 sequences, roughly 17% found once; its top ten account for about 14%. Their target antigens are unknown. The material sequenced was lung tumor tissue, taken at surgery. These receptors were taken from a male donor with early-stage non-small cell lung cancer.

Concerning this clonotype: Because this beta chain is a stray read in a library intended to capture alpha chains, its abundance should not be given much weight. V is TRBV29-1 and J is TRBJ2-2; no firm D call. This CDR3 is built from 14 residues. Germline V CDR1 and CDR2: SQVTM, ANQGSEA. Trimming removed 6 bases at V and 0 bases at J, with 11 bases between. The CDR3 region has the DNA TGCAGCGTCGGTGTCAACTCGAACACCGGGGAGCTGTTTTTT. Translating gives CSVGVNSNTGELFF.

This clonotype has only a few counts. The size of this beta chain means little, since it is a stray read in a library made for alpha chains. This chain joins TRBV6-2 or TRBV6-3 and TRBJ2-5; 10 bases line up with TRBD2. CDR3 size: 17 residues. J was trimmed by 4 bases and V by 6 bases; bases with no gene match: 14. Germline V gives CDR1 MNHEY, CDR2 SVGEGT. The CDR3 region has the DNA TGTGCCAGCAGAGGCCAACTAGCGGGGACCAAACCAGAGACCCAGTACTTC. Its protein product is CASRGQLAGTKPETQYF.

In this sample, this clonotype is large. This beta chain appears as a stray read in a library generated for alpha chains; its size is not informative. This chain links TRBV6-5 with TRBJ1-5; D unresolved. The V end lost 5 bases, the J end lost 6 bases, and 14 bases lay between the germline ends. In germline, CDR1 is MNHEY, CDR2 SVGAGI. This CDR3 has 14 residues. DNA of the CDR3: TGTGCCAGCAGTCCCGCCATGGGCGGTCAGCCCCAGCATTTT. Translating gives CASSPAMGGQPQHF.

Within the sample, this clonotype is medium-sized. This beta chain slipped into a library made for alpha chains as a stray read, so its size is not meaningful. The chain links TRBV7-9 to TRBJ2-7; 11 bases fit TRBD2. Germline CDR1 is SEHNR and CDR2 is FQNEAQ (reference sequence). J lost 6 bases, V lost 5 bases, and 9 bases had no gene match. The CDR3 covers 15 residues. The CDR3, as DNA: TGTGCCAGCAGCGAAGGAACTAGCGGGGGCTTCGAGCAGTACTTC. Translating it yields CASSEGTSGGFEQYF.

At least ten counts were recorded for this clonotype. Since it is a stray read in a library aimed at alpha chains, this beta chain has a size that is not meaningful. Here the CDR3 DNA reads TGCGCCAGCACGACTAGCGGGGGGCCAGCCACCTACAATGAGCAGTTCTTC. The encoded protein is CASTTSGGPATYNEQFF. V gene TRBV5-1 combines with J gene TRBJ2-1; 13 nucleotides agree with TRBD2. After removal of 6 bases from V and 2 bases from J, the junction contained 8 bases not matched to a gene. Germline CDR1 reads SGHRS; CDR2 reads YFSETQ. The CDR3 spans 17 residues.

Worth noting for this clonotype: With the library built for alpha chains, this beta chain is off target and its frequency is not meaningful. The V gene is TRBV28, the J gene TRBJ2-1; 10 bases are shared with TRBD2. The junction had 5 bases not matched to a gene; V was cut back by 5 bases and J by 7 bases. From germline, CDR1 is MDHEN and CDR2 SYDVKM. The length of the CDR3 is 14 residues. The CDR3 region is CASSGATSGNEQFF. In DNA, the CDR3 is TGTGCCAGCAGTGGGGCGACTAGCGGGAATGAGCAGTTCTTC.

Worth noting for this clonotype: This beta chain is a stray read from a library made for alpha chains; its abundance is not meaningful. The CDR3 DNA follows: TGTGCCAGCAGCCTGACAACGACGAATAACTATGGCTACACCTTC. Translation gives CASSLTTTNNYGYTF. The rearrangement joins TRBV12-3 or TRBV12-4 to TRBJ1-2, with no clear D. CDR3 length: 15 amino acids. Trimming cost V 6 bases and J 1 base, with 15 bases left between them.

By frequency in the sample, this clonotype is large. Because the library targeted alpha chains, this beta chain is an off-target read whose size means little. The rearrangement uses TRBV15 and TRBJ2-1, with a tentative D call TRBD1 (6 bases). This CDR3 has 15 amino acids. Trimming removed 0 bases at V and 7 bases at J, with 13 bases between. Germline CDR1 reads LNHNV; CDR2 reads YYDKDF (reference sequence). CDR3 DNA: TGTGCCACCAGCAGAGAGGGCAGGGGATTGAATGAGCAGTTCTTC. This translates into CATSREGRGLNEQFF.

In regard to this clonotype: The library was prepared for alpha chains; this beta chain is a stray read, so its frequency means little. The chain recombines TRBV11-1 with TRBJ2-3; D is unclear. Per the germline V gene, CDR1 is SGHAT and CDR2 is FQDESV (reference sequence). Trimming cost V 2 bases and J 2 bases, with 5 bases left between them. The CDR3 has 13 residues. The CDR3 DNA is TGTGCCAGCAGCTTAACAGTCACAGATACGCAGTATTTT. This gives the protein CASSLTVTDTQYF.

In its sample, this clonotype was seen a few times. The size of this beta chain means little, since it is a stray read in a library made for alpha chains. V usage is TRBV24-1 and J usage is TRBJ2-1, with TRBD1 matching over 8 bases. V lost 8 bases, J lost 1 base, and 3 bases stayed unmatched. The CDR3 length is 14 residues. The germline CDR1 and CDR2 sequences are KGHDR and SFDVKD. CDR3 sequence: CATMGQESYNEQFF. The CDR3 DNA reads TGTGCCACCATGGGACAGGAGTCCTACAATGAGCAGTTCTTC.

In its sample, this clonotype was seen many times. Since the library was made to target alpha chains, this beta chain is a stray read and its abundance is not meaningful. The rearrangement links TRBV7-8 to TRBJ2-1; D is unclear. The length of the CDR3 is 12 residues. In germline, CDR1 is SGHVS, CDR2 FQNEAQ. Trimming pared 3 bases from V and 8 bases from J, leaving 8 bases between. In DNA form, the CDR3 reads TGTGCCAGCAGCTTTTTCCGTGATGAGCAGTTCTTC. The encoded protein is CASSFFRDEQFF.

With respect to this clonotype: Because the library targeted alpha chains, this beta chain is an off-target read whose size means little. The chain uses TRBV28 and TRBJ1-1; the D is unclear. Germline V CDR1 and CDR2: MDHEN, SYDVKM. The ends were cut back, 8 bases at V and 1 base at J, with 11 bases in the middle. The CDR3 loop spans 13 amino acids. The CDR3 spells CASRGWGNTEAFF. In nucleotides, the CDR3 is TGTGCCAGCCGCGGGTGGGGGAACACTGAAGCTTTCTTT.

As to this clonotype: The library was built for alpha chains, so this beta chain is an off-target read and its size means little. The rearrangement joins TRBV29-1 to TRBJ2-7, with 16 bases matching TRBD2. After removal of 6 bases from V and 2 bases from J, the junction contained 1 base not matched to a gene. Germline V gene sequence: CDR1 SQVTM, CDR2 ANQGSEA. This CDR3 is 14 amino acids long. DNA of the CDR3: TGCAGCGTCGGGACTAGCGGGGGGGCCTACGAGCAGTACTTC. It yields the protein CSVGTSGGAYEQYF.

This clonotype was observed a few times. Being off target in a library aimed at alpha chains, this beta chain has a size of little meaning. The V call is TRBV12-3 or TRBV12-4, the J call TRBJ1-2; D call uncertain. Trimming removed 6 bases from V and 3 bases from J, with 5 bases in between. The CDR3 consists of 11 residues. DNA for the CDR3: TGTGCCAGCAGGCTCTACTATGGCTACACCTTC. Encoded protein: CASRLYYGYTF.

This clonotype was seen a few times. The library was prepared for alpha chains; this beta chain is a stray read, so its frequency means little. The chain is built from TRBV20-1 and TRBJ2-3, with unresolved D. The V gene's germline CDR1 is DFQATT and CDR2 SNEGSKA (reference sequence). The CDR3 is 17 residues long. With 0 bases removed from V and 2 bases from J, the gap between germline ends came to 18 bases. In DNA, the CDR3 is TGCAGTGCTAGAGATAAGCATTTTGTACCCGACACAGATACGCAGTATTTT. Its translation is CSARDKHFVPDTDTQYF.

With regard to this clonotype: This beta chain is an off-target read within a library intended for alpha chains, so its frequency means little. This sequence joins TRBV28 and TRBJ2-1; D gene uncertain. CDR3 length: 11 amino acids. Trimming cost V 5 bases and J 5 bases, with 4 bases left between them. Germline CDR1 and CDR2: MDHEN and SYDVKM. CDR3 DNA sequence: TGTGCCAGCAGTCTAAACAATGAGCAGTTCTTC. This encodes CASSLNNEQFF.

This clonotype was counted ten times or more. The library was prepared for alpha chains; this beta chain is a stray read, so its frequency means little. The chain employs TRBV7-2 and TRBJ1-6; no definite D call. Trimming shortened V by 1 base and J by 9 bases, and 7 bases separated the two germline ends. The CDR3 sequence is 13 residues long. The V gene's germline CDR1 is SGHTA and CDR2 FQGNSA. The CDR3 DNA follows: TGTGCCAGCAGCTTAGAACGGGGTTCACCCCTCCACTTT. This encodes CASSLERGSPLHF.

This clonotype has a handful of counts. Since the library was made to target alpha chains, this beta chain is a stray read and its abundance is not meaningful. V is TRBV7-2 and J is TRBJ1-3, with a possible D match to TRBD1 (6 bases). Germline CDR1 is SGHTA and CDR2 is FQGNSA. V gave up 6 bases and J gave up 0 bases, with 12 bases separating them. The CDR3 runs to 15 residues. In nucleotides, the CDR3 is TGTGCCAGCAGACTGGACAGACACTCTGGAAACACCATATATTTT. It specifies CASRLDRHSGNTIYF. The full variable domain, in which reference TRBV7-2 and TRBJ1-3 provide the parts outside the CDR3, is GAGVSQSPSNKVTEKGKDVELRCDPISGHTALYWYRQSLGQGLEFLIYFQGNSAPDKSGLPSDRFSAERTGGSVSTLTIQRTQQEDSAVYLCASRLDRHSGNTIYFGEGSWLTVV.

As regards this clonotype: Little can be read into the size of this beta chain, an off-target read in a library designed for alpha chains. The chain employs TRBV6-5 and TRBJ2-5, with 8 nucleotides matching TRBD2. Trimming removed 2 bases from V and 5 bases from J; junction bases left unmatched: 7. Germline V CDR1 and CDR2: MNHEY, SVGAGI. CDR3 length equals 15 residues. The CDR3 DNA reads TGTGCCAGCAGTTACCCGGCGGGGGGCATGGAGACCCAGTACTTC. The encoded protein is CASSYPAGGMETQYF.

This clonotype was picked up many times. This beta chain came through as a stray read in a library set up for alpha chains, and its size says little. The chain employs TRBV11-2 and TRBJ2-7; possibly TRBD2 for D (5 bases). This CDR3 comprises 14 residues. The germline CDR1 and CDR2 sequences are SGHAT and FQNNGV. V gave up 3 bases and J gave up 5 bases, with 14 bases separating them. The CDR3 loop is CASSLVREGHEQYF. The CDR3 nucleotides are TGTGCCAGCAGCTTGGTAAGAGAGGGCCACGAGCAGTACTTC.

Regarding this clonotype: Found in a library prepared for alpha chains, this beta chain is an off-target read, and its abundance has little meaning. This sequence joins TRBV7-9 and TRBJ2-7; D perhaps matches TRBD1 (6 bases). Trimming stripped 5 bases from V and 2 bases from J, with 13 bases between. The germline V gene encodes CDR1 SEHNR and CDR2 FQNEAQ (reference sequence). The CDR3 is made up of 14 amino acids. CDR3 residues: CASSRPGETYEQYF. The CDR3 nucleotides are TGTGCCAGCAGCCGCCCAGGGGAAACCTACGAGCAGTACTTC.

By frequency in the sample, this clonotype is medium-sized. A library made for alpha chains picked up this beta chain off target, so its size means little. The chain uses TRBV7-9 and TRBJ2-7; D not resolved. Looked up from germline, CDR1 is SEHNR and CDR2 is FQNEAQ (reference sequence). The CDR3 has 14 amino acids. V was trimmed by 7 bases and J by 2 bases, leaving 15 bases between them. This CDR3 is CASTSLWAPYEQYF. CDR3 sequence (DNA): TGTGCCAGCACCTCCCTCTGGGCCCCCTACGAGCAGTACTTC. The entire variable domain, with the rest obtained from reference TRBV7-9 and TRBJ2-7, is as follows: DTGVSQNPRHKITKRGQNVTFRCDPISEHNRLYWYRQTLGQGPEFLTYFQNEAQLEKSRLLSDRFSAERPKGSFSTLEIQRTEQGDSAMYLCASTSLWAPYEQYFGPGTRLTVT.